The 30 T cell receptor beta chains below were found in one sample sequenced in a study of cytomegalovirus exposure and HLA in healthy donors. The PCR was carried out with 60 Vbeta primers and 13 Jbeta primers. TCRdb's copy holds only in-frame clones and misses some; the assay was immunoSEQ multiplex PCR. This sample's table has tens of thousands of clones. The sequencing sample was made of PBMCs. All receptors derive from a woman aged 35 to 49 in good health and CMV-seronegative.

J is TRBJ2-3 and V is TRBV7-9; a weak D match, TRBD2 (5 bases). This CDR3 comprises 14 residues. Trimming took 2 bases from V and 1 from J, leaving 7 bases between them. Per the germline V gene, CDR1 is SEHNR and CDR2 is FQNEAQ (reference sequence). The DNA of the CDR3 is TGTGCCAGCAGCTTATCCGGGGGCACAGATACGCAGTATTTT. Translating gives CASSLSGGTDTQYF.

The V gene is TRBV30, the J gene TRBJ2-5; a possible D gene is TRBD1 (7 bases). Deletions cut 0 bases from V and 5 bases from J, with 16 bases between. The CDR3 is 15 residues long. Looked up from germline, CDR1 is GTSNPN and CDR2 is SVGIG (reference sequence). CDR3 loop: CAWSVQGGGGETQYF. CDR3 DNA sequence: TGTGCCTGGAGTGTACAAGGAGGGGGCGGGGAGACCCAGTACTTC.

The chain couples TRBV6-5 to TRBJ2-3, with 9 bases fitting TRBD2. Trimming took 2 bases from V and 0 from J; bases not matched to a gene: 3. Germline V gene sequence: CDR1 MNHEY, CDR2 SVGAGI. The CDR3 has 16 amino acids. The CDR3: CASSYGLALSTDTQYF. For the CDR3, the DNA is TGTGCCAGCAGTTACGGACTAGCGCTCAGCACAGATACGCAGTATTTT.

The rearrangement links TRBV7-2 to TRBJ2-1; TRBD1 matches at 8 bases. From germline, CDR1 is SGHTA and CDR2 FQGNSA. V was pared by 5 bases and J by 3 bases, with 6 bases of the junction left unmatched. There are 15 residues in the CDR3. CDR3 protein: CASSPKGTGYNEQFF. DNA for the CDR3: TGTGCCAGCAGCCCGAAGGGGACAGGCTACAATGAGCAGTTCTTC.

The chain couples TRBV6-1 to TRBJ1-2, with 10 positions matching TRBD1. Germline trimming cut 6 bases from V and 6 bases from J; bases unmatched to any gene: 7. Germline CDR1 MNHNS, CDR2 SASEGT. This CDR3 is 14 amino acids long. The CDR3 sequence: CASRGPGTGDGYTF. For the CDR3, the DNA is TGTGCCAGCAGAGGTCCGGGGACAGGGGATGGCTACACCTTC.

The chain recombines TRBV6-5 with TRBJ2-3; a possible D gene is TRBD2 (6 bases). The CDR3 covers 15 residues. The germline V gene has CDR1 MNHEY and CDR2 SVGAGI. Trimming cost V 0 bases and J 4 bases, with 11 bases left between them. In DNA form, the CDR3 reads TGTGCCAGCAGTTACTCTGGAGGGACGGCAGATACGCAGTATTTT. This sequence encodes CASSYSGGTADTQYF.

Comments on this clone: One junction end disagrees with the germline gene, perhaps due to a read error. J is TRBJ1-1 and V is TRBV6-5, with a possible D match to TRBD1 (5 bases). The CDR3 extends over 14 amino acids. CDR1 is MNHEY and CDR2 is SVGAGI in the germline V gene. CDR3 DNA sequence: TGTGCCAGCAGTTATGGACATCTGAACACTGAAGATTTCTTT. Translation: CASSYGHLNTEDFF.

The chain uses TRBV28 and TRBJ2-4; 10 nucleotides agree with TRBD1. CDR1 and CDR2 from the germline V gene are MDHEN and SYDVKM. Losses at the gene ends were 4 bases for V and 5 bases for J; bases not matched to a gene: 2. The CDR3 spans 14 residues. The CDR3 DNA is TGTGCCAGCAGTTCGACAGGGGGCGAAAACATTCAGTACTTC. It codes for CASSSTGGENIQYF.

The chain is built from TRBV29-1 and TRBJ1-2, with 8 positions matching TRBD1. CDR3 size: 14 residues. V was pared by 6 bases and J by 1 base, with 7 bases of the junction left unmatched. Germline V gene lookup returns CDR1 SQVTM and CDR2 ANQGSEA. The CDR3 DNA follows: TGCAGCGTCGCCCAGGGGGCTGGTAACTATGGCTACACCTTC. Its translation: CSVAQGAGNYGYTF.

This chain uses TRBV28 with TRBJ1-2; 8 nucleotides align to TRBD1. CDR3 length: 13 residues. Germline-derived CDR1 and CDR2 are MDHEN and SYDVKM. The V and J ends lost 6 bases and 5 bases, in that order; junction bases with no gene match: 5. The chain's CDR3 is CASSRDRRYGYTF. The CDR3 bases are TGTGCCAGCAGCCGGGACAGGCGGTATGGCTACACCTTC.

CDR3 sequence: CASSLQGLYNEQFF. CDR3 nucleotides: TGTGCCAGCAGCTTACAGGGCTTATACAATGAGCAGTTCTTC. J is TRBJ2-1 and V is TRBV7-2, with a tentative D call TRBD1 (5 bases). CDR3 length: 14 amino acids. Germline V CDR1 and CDR2: SGHTA, FQGNSA. Trimming took off 2 bases at V and 4 bases at J, with 9 bases between the two ends.

CDR3 coding DNA: TGTGCCAGCTCAAGGACAAATTCTGGAAACACCATATATTTT. It codes for CASSRTNSGNTIYF. This sequence joins TRBV18 and TRBJ1-3, with a weak D call TRBD1 (5 bases). The germline CDR1 and CDR2 sequences are KGHSH and LQKENI. The germline V and J ends were trimmed by 5 bases and 1 base, with 9 bases remaining between them. This CDR3 is 14 amino acids long. Together with reference TRBV18 and TRBJ1-3, the CDR3 gives the full variable domain: NAGVMQNPRHLVRRRGQEARLRCSPMKGHSHVYWYRQLPEEGLKFMVYLQKENIIDESGMPKERFSAEFPKEGPSILRIQQVVRGDSAAYFCASSRTNSGNTIYFGEGSWLTVV.

The V and J genes are TRBV6-1 and TRBJ2-5; D gene unclear. Trimming left V 7 bases short and J 5 bases short, with 14 bases between. The CDR3 extends over 13 amino acids. Germline-derived CDR1 and CDR2 are MNHNS and SASEGT. CDR3 sequence reads: CASMRKPGETQYF. The CDR3, as DNA: TGTGCCAGCATGCGCAAACCCGGGGAGACCCAGTACTTC.

V is TRBV19 and J is TRBJ1-3, with D possibly matching TRBD1 (5 bases). This CDR3 is built from 14 residues. Trimming pared 7 bases from V and 0 bases from J, leaving 10 bases between. CDR1 is LNHDA, CDR2 SQIVND, per germline (reference sequence). In nucleotides, the CDR3 is TGTGCCAGTATTCAAAGGGGCTCTGGAAACACCATATATTTT. As protein: CASIQRGSGNTIYF.

This chain connects TRBV2 to TRBJ2-3; D ambiguous. CDR3 size: 14 residues. CDR1 and CDR2 (germline): SNHLY, FYNNEI. The V gene lost 6 bases and the J gene lost 0 bases, with 10 bases spanning the gap. The CDR3 sequence is CASSRRISTDTQYF. CDR3 DNA: TGTGCCAGCAGCCGCAGGATCAGCACAGATACGCAGTATTTT.

The gene calls are TRBV27 and TRBJ2-5; TRBD1 might be the D (6 bases). This CDR3 has 16 residues. Germline assignment: CDR1 MNHEY and CDR2 SMNVEV (reference sequence). V shed 6 bases and J shed 5 bases, with 22 bases lying between them. The CDR3 sequence is CASRDLDQQGGETQYF. The CDR3 coding sequence is TGTGCCAGCAGGGATTTAGACCAACAGGGTGGGGAGACCCAGTACTTC.

The chain carries TRBV19 and TRBJ1-2; TRBD1 agrees at 8 bases. Germline V gene sequence: CDR1 LNHDA, CDR2 SQIVND (reference sequence). V lost 3 bases, J lost 7 bases, and 4 bases stayed unmatched. CDR3 size: 13 residues. The CDR3 region has the DNA TGTGCCAGTAGTATCAGGGGGCAGAGTGGCTACACCTTC. It translates to CASSIRGQSGYTF.

The chain uses TRBV5-4 and TRBJ2-7, with TRBD2 as a possible D gene (5 bases). Trimming removed 0 bases at V and 6 bases at J, with 7 bases between. Germline V lookup: CDR1 SGHNT, CDR2 YYREEE (reference sequence). This CDR3 comprises 12 residues. The CDR3 DNA sequence: TGTGCCAGCAGCTTGGGCAGCGGCGAGCAGTACTTC. Translation gives CASSLGSGEQYF.

V gene TRBV29-1 combines with J gene TRBJ2-1; 11 nucleotides align to TRBD1. Per germline, CDR1 SQVTM and CDR2 ANQGSEA. The CDR3 runs to 11 residues. V lost 4 bases, J lost 14 bases, and 4 bases stayed unmatched. CDR3 protein: CSVGGQGAEFF. The DNA for the CDR3 is TGCAGCGTTGGAGGACAGGGGGCGGAGTTCTTC.

The chain has TRBV28 and TRBJ1-1; weak D call: TRBD1 (6 bases). Germline-derived CDR1 and CDR2 are MDHEN and SYDVKM. V lost 10 bases and J lost 3, with 15 bases in between. The CDR3 is 13 amino acids. The CDR3 DNA reads TGTGCCACCTGGACAGTTGCGGACACTGAAGCTTTCTTT. Protein sequence: CATWTVADTEAFF.

CDR3 residues: CASSTQVVQPQHF. The CDR3 DNA reads TGTGCCAGTAGTACCCAGGTGGTTCAGCCCCAGCATTTT. The V call is TRBV19, the J call TRBJ1-5, with D unclear. The CDR3 spans 13 residues. In germline, CDR1 is LNHDA, CDR2 SQIVND (reference sequence). V shed 4 bases and J shed 6 bases, with 10 bases lying between them.

The gene calls are TRBV6-5 and TRBJ1-2, with 10 bases matching TRBD1. Germline loops: CDR1 MNHEY, CDR2 SVGAGI. The CDR3 totals 14 residues. The J segment lost 6 bases and the V segment lost 4 bases, leaving 5 bases of the junction unmatched. CDR3 in DNA: TGTGCCAGCAGTTTCCAGGGACAGGGGAATGGCTACACCTTC. Translation: CASSFQGQGNGYTF.

The chain is built from TRBV7-8 and TRBJ2-6, with unresolved D. Germline-derived CDR1 and CDR2 are SGHVS and FQNEAQ. The V end lost 3 bases, the J end lost 0 bases, and 6 bases lay between the germline ends. The CDR3 loop spans 15 amino acids. CDR3 sequence reads: CASSFSSSGANVLTF. CDR3 DNA: TGTGCCAGCAGCTTTTCGAGCTCTGGGGCCAACGTCCTGACTTTC.

The chain is built from TRBV30 and TRBJ2-2, with D tentatively TRBD2 (7 bases). The CDR3 is 16 amino acids. Trimming took 1 base from V and 1 from J, leaving 13 bases between them. CDR1 and CDR2 (germline): GTSNPN, SVGIG (reference sequence). CDR3 region: CAWSEKAGQNTGELFF. DNA for the CDR3: TGTGCCTGGAGTGAGAAAGCGGGACAGAACACCGGGGAGCTGTTTTTT.

The chain is built from TRBV6-5 and TRBJ2-7; TRBD2 agrees at 8 bases. This CDR3 comprises 14 residues. Looked up from germline, CDR1 is MNHEY and CDR2 is SVGAGI. Trimming cost V 6 bases and J 5 bases; bases outside gene matches: 9. This chain's CDR3 is CASRFSGIIDEQYF. The CDR3 coding sequence is TGTGCCAGCAGATTTAGCGGGATTATCGACGAGCAGTACTTC.

The chain combines TRBV4-2 with TRBJ2-3; 8 positions agree with TRBD2. The V and J ends lost 0 bases and 4 bases, in that order; junction bases with no gene match: 6. The CDR3 runs to 16 residues. The germline V gene encodes CDR1 LGHNA and CDR2 YNFKEQ. The CDR3 is CASSQEPSGSPDTQYF. CDR3 bases: TGTGCCAGCAGCCAAGAGCCTAGCGGGTCCCCAGATACGCAGTATTTT.

The chain is built from TRBV5-1 and TRBJ2-1, with 8 bases that match TRBD1. V gave up 2 bases and J gave up 0 bases; unmatched junction bases: 10. CDR3 size: 18 residues. The germline gives CDR1 SGHRS, CDR2 YFSETQ. The CDR3 DNA reads as TGCGCCAGCAGCTTACCCCGGGGACAGGAGAGCTCCTACAATGAGCAGTTCTTC. It codes for CASSLPRGQESSYNEQFF.

The rearrangement uses TRBV5-6 and TRBJ1-5, with D unclear. The CDR3 is made up of 15 amino acids. Trimming shortened V by 4 bases and J by 0 bases, and 11 bases separated the two germline ends. Germline V lookup: CDR1 SGHDT, CDR2 YYEEEE. The CDR3 protein is CASSRRERSNQPQHF. The CDR3 DNA reads as TGTGCCAGCAGCCGCCGGGAGCGTAGCAATCAGCCCCAGCATTTT.

The chain combines TRBV6-6 with TRBJ1-4, with TRBD1 as a possible D gene (6 bases). The CDR3 extends over 13 amino acids. V was shortened by 10 bases and J by 1 base, with 10 bases between the two germline ends. Germline CDR1 reads MNHNY; CDR2 reads SVGAGI (reference sequence). CDR3 bases: TGTGCCACGGAGACAGGAACTAATGAAAAACTGTTTTTT. This translates into CATETGTNEKLFF.

The chain is built from TRBV7-2 and TRBJ2-1; possibly TRBD2 for D (6 bases). The ends were cut back, 3 bases at V and 7 bases at J, with 10 bases in the middle. CDR1 is SGHTA and CDR2 is FQGNSA in the germline V gene. The CDR3 covers 13 residues. The CDR3 loop is CASSLLRGNEQFF. In DNA form, the CDR3 reads TGTGCCAGCAGCTTGCTTCGGGGGAATGAGCAGTTCTTC.